This TCR beta chain was found in a study of T cell repertoires in cytomegalovirus infection. Study observations and caveats: HLA-C-restricted TCR beta clonotypes specific for CMV led the ex vivo response.

This CDR3 spans 15 amino acids. CDR1 and CDR2 (germline): MNHEY, SVGAGI. Trimming removed 6 bases at V and 3 bases at J, with 16 bases between. TCRdb re-called the reads through MiXCR, storing one row per CDR3 protein. The sample gives roughly 920,000 distinct CDR3 sequences, approximately 31% of which show up once; over 12% is in the top ten. In the case of this clonotype: Its antigen is still unknown.

This specimen was cultured CD8+ T cells from PBMCs, taken from culture after CMV antigen stimulation. The TCR sequence derives from a human donor in good health (CMV status not recorded). Some clones in this sample may be carry-over from other donors' samples. V usage is TRBV6-5 and J usage is TRBJ2-3; weak D call: TRBD1 (5 bases). The CDR3 reads CASRPVRVRTDTQYF. CDR3 DNA sequence: TGTGCCAGCAGACCCGTCAGGGTTAGAACAGATACGCAGTATTTT.